These 19 T cell receptor beta chains share one sample of origin, sequenced in a study of beta chain features in type 1 diabetes. General observations from the study: Within each of all four CD4+ subsets, Type 1 diabetes patients had TCRB CDR3s that were moderately but significantly shorter.

Expressed TCRB transcripts were sequenced because the isolated RNA had all been reverse transcribed beforehand. Clones were sequenced by immunoSEQ multiplex PCR, and TCRdb holds only the in-frame ones, with some missing. This sample yields approximately 360,000 clones, of which around 12% are seen a single time; roughly 0.0097% belongs to the top ten. These TCRs' antigens remain unknown. The sequencing sample was made of naive CD4+ T cells from blood. The receptors come from a young woman with type 1 diabetes.

This clone was counted between two and nine times. This chain connects TRBV21-1 to TRBJ1-6; TRBD1, the table's D call, was not compared with the DNA. TRBV21-1 represents a pseudogene. This CDR3 contains 17 residues. The CDR3 reads CASSKGYEGARKPPLHF. Here the CDR3 DNA reads TGTGCCAGCAGCAAAGGCTACGAGGGGGCGAGAAAGCCACCCCTCCACTTT.

This clone was counted once. This chain joins TRBV30 and TRBJ1-4, with 7 bases matching TRBD1. The CDR3 extends over 15 amino acids. CDR1 and CDR2 from the germline V gene are GTSNPN and SVGIG (reference sequence). V lost 1 base and J lost 8; bases outside the gene matches: 10. The CDR3 DNA follows: TGTGCCTGGAGTGCAACGACAGGGTTTCAGGAAAAACTGTTTTTT. Amino acids: CAWSATTGFQEKLFF.

V is TRBV14 and J is TRBJ2-6; 8 bases agree with TRBD2. V lost 0 bases, J lost 0 bases, and 4 bases stayed unmatched. There are 18 residues in the CDR3. Looked up from germline, CDR1 is SGHDN and CDR2 is FVKESK. The CDR3 DNA is TGTGCCAGCAGCCAAGAGGCGGGGGGCGTCTCTGGGGCCAACGTCCTGACTTTC. This encodes CASSQEAGGVSGANVLTF.

The chain has TRBV10-3 and TRBJ2-4, with no clear D. The germline V gene has CDR1 ENHRY and CDR2 SYGVKD. V lost 0 bases to trimming and J lost 0 bases, with 6 bases between them. The CDR3 loop spans 15 amino acids. CDR3 sequence reads: CAISESSGAKNIQYF. The CDR3 nucleotides are TGTGCCATCAGTGAGTCTTCAGGAGCCAAAAACATTCAGTACTTC.

This chain joins TRBV5-1 and TRBJ2-1; weak D call: TRBD2 (6 bases). The CDR3 length is 15 residues. CDR1 is SGHRS, CDR2 YFSETQ, per germline. Trimming cost V 1 base and J 3 bases, with 11 bases left between them. CDR3 coding DNA: TGCGCCAGCAGCTTGTCAGTGGGGGGCTACAATGAGCAGTTCTTC. As protein: CASSLSVGGYNEQFF. The full variable domain, its missing parts supplied by reference TRBV5-1 and TRBJ2-1, is KAGVTQTPRYLIKTRGQQVTLSCSPISGHRSVSWYQQTPGQGLQFLFEYFSETQRNKGNFPGRFSGRQFSNSRSEMNVSTLELGDSALYLCASSLSVGGYNEQFFGPGTRLTVL.

The chain recombines TRBV5-1 with TRBJ2-5; 8 nucleotides align to TRBD1. The V segment lost 4 bases and the J segment 2 bases; nucleotides outside the gene matches: 7. The CDR3 covers 15 residues. The germline V gene encodes CDR1 SGHRS and CDR2 YFSETQ. CDR3 sequence (DNA): TGCGCCAGCAGCATGAGTGGGACAGGTCAAGAGACCCAGTACTTC. It is translated as CASSMSGTGQETQYF.

The sample holds a few counts of this clone. The chain recombines TRBV29-1 with TRBJ2-5; D gene uncertain. Germline V gives CDR1 SQVTM, CDR2 ANQGSEA. V was clipped by 1 base and J by 2 bases, with 11 bases between them. The CDR3 runs 14 residues. The CDR3 protein is CSVEVQMEQETQYF. The CDR3 DNA is TGCAGCGTTGAAGTACAAATGGAGCAAGAGACCCAGTACTTC.

This chain joins TRBV4-3 and TRBJ1-2, with a weak D call TRBD1 (5 bases). The CDR3 loop spans 16 amino acids. Per germline, CDR1 LGHNA and CDR2 YSLEER. V was shortened by 0 bases and J by 4 bases, with 15 bases between the two germline ends. The CDR3 nucleotides are TGCGCCAGCAGCCAAGACCGAATTGCAGGGTTCTATGGCTACACCTTC. Amino acid sequence: CASSQDRIAGFYGYTF.

V usage is TRBV29-1 and J usage is TRBJ2-1; TRBD2 matches at 13 bases. V was pared by 1 base and J by 4 bases, with 1 base of the junction left unmatched. CDR3 length equals 15 residues. The germline gives CDR1 SQVTM, CDR2 ANQGSEA. CDR3 loop: CSVEGTSGRYNEQFF. The CDR3 bases are TGCAGCGTTGAAGGGACTAGCGGGAGATACAATGAGCAGTTCTTC.

This clone was counted between two and nine times. The chain is built from TRBV23-1 and TRBJ1-5, with TRBD1 identical over 7 bases. TRBV23-1 is designated an ORF whose function remains uncertain. After removal of 5 bases from V and 0 bases from J, the junction contained 7 bases not matched to a gene. The length of the CDR3 is 16 residues. In DNA, the CDR3 is TGCGCCAGCAGTTCCCCGACAGGGAGTAGCAATCAGCCCCAGCATTTT. Its translation is CASSSPTGSSNQPQHF.

This rearrangement joins TRBV7-9 to TRBJ2-1; no clear D. Trimming left V 6 bases short and J 1 base short, with 4 bases between. CDR1 is SEHNR and CDR2 is FQNEAQ in the germline V gene (reference sequence). The CDR3 spans 12 residues. The CDR3 protein is CASSRSYNEQFF. As DNA, the CDR3 is TGTGCCAGCAGTCGGTCCTACAATGAGCAGTTCTTC. Full variable domain (rest looked up from reference TRBV7-9 and TRBJ2-1): DTGVSQNPRHKITKRGQNVTFRCDPISEHNRLYWYRQTLGQGPEFLTYFQNEAQLEKSRLLSDRFSAERPKGSFSTLEIQRTEQGDSAMYLCASSRSYNEQFFGPGTRLTVL.

The gene calls are TRBV25-1 and TRBJ2-2; D possibly corresponds to TRBD1 (5 bases). The CDR3 spans 16 residues. Germline CDR1 MGHDK, CDR2 SYGVNS. Trimming took 1 base from V and 1 from J, leaving 10 bases between them. The CDR3 is CASSESGQGNTGELFF. In DNA, the CDR3 is TGTGCCAGCAGTGAATCTGGCCAGGGGAACACCGGGGAGCTGTTTTTT.

This clone came up a few times. V usage is TRBV10-3 and J usage is TRBJ2-4; a possible D gene is TRBD1 (6 bases). V shed 6 bases and J shed 0 bases, with 9 bases lying between them. The CDR3 runs to 14 residues. CDR1 and CDR2 from the germline V gene are ENHRY and SYGVKD. The CDR3 bases are TGTGCCATCAGCTCAGGGGTAGCCAAAAACATTCAGTACTTC. It specifies CAISSGVAKNIQYF.

The CDR3 region has the DNA TGTGCCAGCAGCTTCTCCCTCGTAGCGGGAGTGGCTGGGGCCAACGTCCTGACTTTC. Amino acid sequence: CASSFSLVAGVAGANVLTF. The J gene is TRBJ2-6, the V gene TRBV7-2; 9 bases are shared with TRBD2. The trim removed 3 bases at V and 2 bases at J, leaving 11 bases unmatched. The CDR3 has 19 residues. The V gene's germline CDR1 is SGHTA and CDR2 FQGNSA.

This chain connects TRBV4-3 to TRBJ2-2; D gene uncertain. Trimming cost V 0 bases and J 4 bases, with 9 bases left between them. Germline values: CDR1 LGHNA, CDR2 YSLEER. The CDR3 is made up of 15 amino acids. CDR3 region: CASSQEFHSTGELFF. CDR3 bases: TGCGCCAGCAGCCAAGAGTTCCATTCCACCGGGGAGCTGTTTTTT.

The chain has TRBV6-5 and TRBJ1-2; D unresolved. The ends were cut back, 4 bases at V and 5 bases at J, with 20 bases in the middle. Germline V gene sequence: CDR1 MNHEY, CDR2 SVGAGI. The CDR3 contains 16 residues. CDR3 DNA sequence: TGTGCCAGCAGTTCCTCCGGGTCCCGCCAAGGTTATGGCTACACCTTC. As protein: CASSSSGSRQGYGYTF.

Details on this clone: Different DNA sequences within this sample yield the same CDR3. The chain uses TRBV18 and TRBJ1-5; tentatively, D is TRBD1 (6 bases). CDR3 length equals 13 residues. Trimming stripped 3 bases from V and 4 bases from J, with 7 bases between. Germline values: CDR1 KGHSH, CDR2 LQKENI. The CDR3 coding sequence is TGTGCCAGCTCACCTCAGGGGAATCAGCCCCAGCATTTT. Translation gives CASSPQGNQPQHF. The complete variable domain, with remaining parts taken from reference TRBV18 and TRBJ1-5, reads NAGVMQNPRHLVRRRGQEARLRCSPMKGHSHVYWYRQLPEEGLKFMVYLQKENIIDESGMPKERFSAEFPKEGPSILRIQQVVRGDSAAYFCASSPQGNQPQHFGDGTRLSIL.

The V call is TRBV28, the J call TRBJ2-5; D might be TRBD2 (5 bases). Germline lookup yields CDR1 MDHEN and CDR2 SYDVKM. Trimming pared 7 bases from V and 11 bases from J, leaving 14 bases between. The CDR3 is made up of 11 amino acids. The CDR3 is CASTTSWEQYF. CDR3 nucleotides: TGTGCCAGCACCACGAGTTGGGAGCAGTACTTC.

V is TRBV20-1 and J is TRBJ2-1, with D perhaps TRBD2 (6 bases). This CDR3 region has 11 residues. Per the germline V gene, CDR1 is DFQATT and CDR2 is SNEGSKA (reference sequence). The ends were cut back, 6 bases at V and 6 bases at J, with 9 bases in the middle. CDR3 in DNA: TGCAGTGCGGAAGCGGGCAATGAGCAGTTCTTC. Protein: CSAEAGNEQFF.